The rows below give T cell receptor beta chains drawn from one sample of a study of blood T cell repertoires in COVID-19. Sequencing was performed with immunoSEQ multiplex PCR; in TCRdb, only in-frame clones are kept and a portion is missing. The data contain under 250,000 clones, 75% to 90% of them seen just once; the ten biggest clones take up around 3.1%. Sequencing used PBMCs or T cells enriched from blood (not recorded which). These receptors were taken from a woman aged 40 to 50 who had been exposed to COVID-19. The CDR3 runs from the conserved cysteine through the conserved F or W. Fields, in order: CDR3 DNA, CDR3 protein, clone size, V gene, D gene, J gene. A D gene is named only where the DNA matches it firmly. Size is omitted from some rows. Given values are once, few, many or a class for expanded clones.

TGTGCCAGCAGTTTATGGTCCAGGCCGAGCTCCTATAATTCACCCCTCCACTTT,CASSLWSRPSSYNSPLHF,.,TRBV27,.,TRBJ1-6
TGTGCCAGCAGTTACTCATCGACAGGGGAATATGGCTACACCTTC,CASSYSSTGEYGYTF,.,TRBV6-5,TRBD1,TRBJ1-2
TGTGCCAGCAGCCAAGATGAGTTACGTAACTATGGCTACACCTTC,CASSQDELRNYGYTF,.,TRBV3-1/TRBV3-2,.,TRBJ1-2
TGTGCCACCAGCAGGGGGGAGGGACATTCGAACACTGAAGCTTTCTTT,CATSRGEGHSNTEAFF,.,TRBV15,.,TRBJ1-1
TGTGCCAGCAGCTTGGTGGCAGTGACTAACTATGGCTACACCTTC,CASSLVAVTNYGYTF,.,TRBV5-6,.,TRBJ1-2
TGTGCCGGCCATAGCGGGACTCCAGGCGATACGCAGTATTTT,CAGHSGTPGDTQYF,.,TRBV19,TRBD2,TRBJ2-3
TGTGCCAGCAGCCGTCCTAGCGGGGGGGTTTCTTACACCGGGGAGCTGTTTTTT,CASSRPSGGVSYTGELFF,.,TRBV6-2/TRBV6-3,TRBD2,TRBJ2-2
TGTGCCAGTAGTATCGGGAATTCACCCCTCCACTTT,CASSIGNSPLHF,.,TRBV19,.,TRBJ1-6
TGTGCCAGCAGCCCTAGCGGGGGGGCCGCACCGCAAGAGACCCAGTACTTC,CASSPSGGAAPQETQYF,.,TRBV9,TRBD2,TRBJ2-5
TGTGCCAGCACCGCTTCGGGGGGCAACTATGGCTACACCTTC,CASTASGGNYGYTF,few,TRBV7-9,.,TRBJ1-2
TGTGCCAGCAGCTTGGCCGGCGGAACGGGTGAAAAACTGTTTTTT,CASSLAGGTGEKLFF,.,TRBV5-1,.,TRBJ1-4
TGCAGTGCTAGTGGGTCAGGGGTCGGAAACACCATATATTTT,CSASGSGVGNTIYF,few,TRBV20-1,.,TRBJ1-3
TGTGCCAGTAGCACAGGGCTCGGCTATGGCTACACCTTC,CASSTGLGYGYTF,.,TRBV19,.,TRBJ1-2
TGTGCCAGCAGCGCTATTTATCCGGGTAACTCTGAAGCTTTCTTT,CASSAIYPGNSEAFF,.,TRBV9,.,TRBJ1-1
TGTGCCACCTCTGGGAGGGACGGAGGCAATCAGCCCCAGCATTTT,CATSGRDGGNQPQHF,.,TRBV24-1,.,TRBJ1-5
TGCGCCAGCAGCCAAACGCCGACAGGGACCTATGGCTACACCTTC,CASSQTPTGTYGYTF,.,TRBV4-1,TRBD1,TRBJ1-2
TGTGCCAGCAGCTCTGGACAGGGCCTCTTCAATCAGCCCCAGCATTTT,CASSSGQGLFNQPQHF,few,TRBV7-6,TRBD1,TRBJ1-5
TGTGCCAGCAGTTTTTACAGTTGGGAAAAACTGTTTTTT,CASSFYSWEKLFF,few,TRBV12-3/TRBV12-4,.,TRBJ1-4
TGTGCCAGCAGCATAGGACAGGTGGGATATGAGCAGTTCTTC,CASSIGQVGYEQFF,once,TRBV5-1,TRBD1,TRBJ2-1
TGTGCCAGCAGCTTGACAGACAACTATGGCTACACCTTC,CASSLTDNYGYTF,.,TRBV7-3,.,TRBJ1-2
TGCGCCAGCAGCCAAGGTAGCGGGAGGGCCTCAGACTCTGCCAGGGAGCTGTTTTTT,CASSQGSGRASDSARELFF,.,TRBV4-1,TRBD2,TRBJ2-2
TGTGCCAGCAGCGTCGGGGTAGCGGCTCAAGAGACCCAGTACTTC,CASSVGVAAQETQYF,once,TRBV9,.,TRBJ2-5
TGTGCCAGCAGCGAAGGGCGGTCTAGCGGGAGGGCGAGTAATGAGCAGTTCTTC,CASSEGRSSGRASNEQFF,.,TRBV7-3,TRBD2,TRBJ2-1
TGTGCCAGCAGTTCAGGGGCTCAGAATGGCTACACCTTC,CASSSGAQNGYTF,.,TRBV25-1,.,TRBJ1-2